This T cell receptor beta chain originates from a study of T cells expressing NK-cell markers. Study context: Each TCR beta repertoire originated in sorted T cells that were CD3+CD56+NKG2C+, CD3+CD56+NKG2C- or CD3+CD56-NKG2C+.

The germline gives CDR1 SGHNT, CDR2 YYREEE (reference sequence). The CDR3 is 17 residues long. The cDNA for TCR beta came from 5'RACE template switching with UMIs. Following a re-call of the 5' RACE reads, TCRdb has one entry per CDR3 protein and lacks DNA. The sample includes almost 450,000 distinct CDR3 sequences. Concerning this clonotype itself: Its antigen is unidentified.

Study-level results: One observes that, in a few donors, these clonotypes were also the leading ones within the CD3+CD56-NKG2C+ fraction. The contribution of dominant NKG2C+ clonotypes to CD8+ T cells in five to seven donors was 1.0-7.0%.

This chain links TRBV5-4 with TRBJ2-3. This receptor was obtained from a woman between 18 and 70 years old in good health. Sequences were obtained from blood T cells: a sorted CD56 or NKG2C T cell subset, CD4+ or CD8+ T cells, or bulk PBMC T cells (not recorded which). The CDR3: CASSLGQMRAGTDTQYF.